The 13 T cell receptor beta chains given below trace back to one sample, sequenced in a study of T cells in Graves' hyperthyroidism and ophthalmopathy. From RNA transcripts, TCR beta CDR3 regions were amplified. When the TCR CDR3 underwent first-round RT-PCR, the HTBI primer set was used. Each CDR3 protein is one row after TCRdb ran MiXCR on the multiplex PCR reads. The table includes about 610,000 distinct CDR3 sequences, about 15% detected once. Sequencing used blood. All receptors come from a woman in her 40s with Graves' ophthalmopathy.

In its sample, this clonotype was seen many times. This chain joins TRBV27 and TRBJ2-2; D could derive from TRBD1 or TRBD2 (6 bases each). Trimming left V 2 bases short and J 5 bases short, with 21 bases between. The CDR3 contains 18 residues. Per germline, CDR1 MNHEY and CDR2 SMNVEV (reference sequence). The CDR3 bases are TGTGCCAGCAGTTTAAGGGGGGCGCAGGTCTCAGATACCGGGGAGCTGTTTTTT. Its translation is CASSLRGAQVSDTGELFF.

The rearrangement joins TRBV6-5 to TRBJ1-5; D possibly corresponds to TRBD1 (5 bases). V lost 3 bases and J lost 2, with 11 bases in between. The CDR3 sequence is 15 residues long. Germline loops: CDR1 MNHEY, CDR2 SVGAGI. Here the CDR3 DNA reads TGTGCCAGCAGTTATGGGGGGGGAGGCAATCAGCCCCAGCATTTT. Translated, it gives CASSYGGGGNQPQHF.

This clonotype was detected ten times or more. This chain links TRBV6-2 or TRBV6-3 with TRBJ1-1; D gene unclear. Trimming removed 7 bases at V and 6 bases at J, with 18 bases between. CDR3 length: 14 residues. Germline V gene data show CDR1 as MNHEY and CDR2 as SVGEGT. CDR3 protein: CASKTPTPPPEAFF. The CDR3 DNA is TGTGCCAGCAAAACCCCGACTCCCCCACCTGAAGCTTTCTTT.

Ten or more counts support this clonotype. The V call is TRBV12-3 or TRBV12-4, the J call TRBJ1-1; maybe TRBD1 (5 bases). The V end was cut by 3 bases, the J end by 4 bases, with 9 bases between. The CDR3 consists of 13 residues. For the CDR3, the DNA is TGTGCCAGCAGTTTCAGGGAAGGCACTGAAGCTTTCTTT. The encoded protein is CASSFREGTEAFF.

This clonotype appeared many times. This chain uses TRBV6-2 or TRBV6-3 with TRBJ2-2; TRBD1 matches at 11 bases. After removal of 7 bases from V and 7 bases from J, the junction contained 20 bases not matched to a gene. The CDR3 is 19 residues long. CDR1 MNHEY and CDR2 SVGEGT come from the germline V gene. Here the CDR3 DNA reads TGTGCCAGCAAAAGGACAGGGGGCGACGGGTTTCGTTGGCACGGGGAGCTGTTTTTT. It encodes CASKRTGGDGFRWHGELFF.

There are many counts of this clonotype. The rearrangement joins TRBV6-1 to TRBJ1-2, with 10 bases that match TRBD1. CDR1 and CDR2 (germline): MNHNS, SASEGT. CDR3 length: 14 amino acids. V shed 4 bases, J shed 4 bases, and the junction held 3 bases outside the gene matches. The CDR3 spells CASSARTGGYGYTF. In DNA form, the CDR3 reads TGTGCCAGCAGTGCCAGGACAGGGGGCTATGGCTACACCTTC.

This clonotype was observed many times. The CDR3 spells CASKPQGFGGYTF. CDR3 sequence (DNA): TGTGCCAGCAAACCCCAGGGTTTTGGTGGCTACACCTTC. The chain has TRBV27 and TRBJ1-2, with a tentative D call TRBD1 (5 bases). Looked up from germline, CDR1 is MNHEY and CDR2 is SMNVEV (reference sequence). CDR3 size: 13 residues. V was pared by 7 bases and J by 7 bases, with 16 bases between.

This clonotype was seen a few times. The V and J genes are TRBV7-9 and TRBJ1-1; TRBD1 aligns across 9 bases. This CDR3 contains 14 residues. From germline, CDR1 is SEHNR and CDR2 FQNEAQ (reference sequence). The junction had 8 bases not matched to a gene; V was cut back by 6 bases and J by 6 bases. This chain's CDR3 is CASRQGAGRAEAFF. Written as DNA, the CDR3 is TGTGCCAGCAGACAGGGGGCGGGTAGGGCTGAAGCTTTCTTT.

The CDR3 nucleotides are TGTGCCAGCAGCCAAGAGGGTATTCAAGCTTTCTTT. Amino acids: CASSQEGIQAFF. V is TRBV4-2 and J is TRBJ1-1; unclear D gene. This CDR3 comprises 12 residues. The germline V gene encodes CDR1 LGHNA and CDR2 YNFKEQ. Trimming pared 0 bases from V and 9 bases from J, leaving 8 bases between.

This clonotype was counted at least ten times. The CDR3 sequence: CSARGPGGLTTEAFF. The DNA for the CDR3 is TGCAGTGCTAGAGGACCCGGGGGGCTCACAACTGAAGCTTTCTTT. The chain is built from TRBV20-1 and TRBJ1-1; D perhaps matches TRBD1 (6 bases). Germline CDR1 DFQATT, CDR2 SNEGSKA (reference sequence). This CDR3 spans 15 amino acids. V lost 1 base and J 5 bases, leaving 17 bases between the germline ends.

This clonotype has at least ten counts. The CDR3 DNA is TGCGCCAGCAGCTTCTCACAGGGGGGGGAGACCCAGTACTTC. It translates to CASSFSQGGETQYF. The chain links TRBV4-1 to TRBJ2-5, with a possible D match to TRBD1 (8 bases). Trimming left V 5 bases short and J 5 bases short, with 15 bases between. CDR3 length: 14 residues. The V gene's germline CDR1 is MGHRA and CDR2 YSYEKL.

This clonotype was counted at least ten times. This chain joins TRBV7-6 and TRBJ1-5, with D perhaps matching TRBD1 (6 bases). Trimming took off 5 bases at V and 4 bases at J, with 12 bases between the two ends. This CDR3 is built from 14 residues. The V gene's germline CDR1 is SGHVS and CDR2 FNYEAQ. The chain's CDR3 is CASSPLGANQPQHF. The CDR3 DNA sequence: TGTGCCAGCAGCCCCTTGGGGGCGAATCAGCCCCAGCATTTT.

This rearrangement joins TRBV7-6 to TRBJ2-2, with 10 bases aligning to TRBD1. There are 15 residues in the CDR3. V shed 1 base and J 4 bases; nucleotides not matched to a gene: 0. Germline V gene data show CDR1 as SGHVS and CDR2 as FNYEAQ. The CDR3 coding sequence is TGTGCCAGCAGCTTAGGGGACAGGGGCACCGGGGAGCTGTTTTTT. Protein sequence: CASSLGDRGTGELFF.